This TCR beta chain was recovered during a study of radiotherapy plus CTLA-4 blockade in lung cancer. For the study at large: Roughly a sixth of enrolled patients responded objectively, and about 31% had disease control.

Using immunoSEQ multiplex PCR, the repertoire was profiled, and TCRdb retains in-frame clones only, with some absent. The repertoire holds tens of thousands of clones, roughly 85% seen once, with roughly 9.7% in the top ten. From germline, CDR1 is SGDLS and CDR2 YYNGEE. Trimming left V 0 bases short and J 0 bases short, with 11 bases between. The CDR3 totals 16 residues. The chain is built from TRBV9 and TRBJ2-3; possibly TRBD1 or TRBD2 for D (5 bases each). Material: peripheral blood, obtained from a patient treated with radiotherapy plus ipilimumab. This receptor was obtained from a human donor with non-small cell lung cancer who had a complete response to radiotherapy plus ipilimumab. The CDR3 bases are TGTGCCAGCAGCGTAGTCGAGGGGTCGAGCACAGATACGCAGTATTTT. Translation: CASSVVEGSSTDTQYF.